This TCR beta chain was recorded in a study of beta chain features in type 1 diabetes. Overall study findings and caveats: For Type 1 diabetes patients, all four CD4+ subsets carried TCRB CDR3s that were moderately but significantly shorter. Researchers caution that PCR might favor shorter templates, equally among patients and controls.

This CDR3 spans 12 amino acids. From germline, CDR1 is GTSNPN and CDR2 SVGIG (reference sequence). V gave up 1 base and J gave up 6 bases, with 7 bases separating them. cDNA synthesis used the whole RNA isolate, giving expressed TCRB sequences. Samples of naive, central memory and regulatory T cells yielded a mean of approximately 3.9 million reads. Measured with immunoSEQ multiplex PCR; TCRdb has only the in-frame clones, and not every one. Seen here are about half a million clones, roughly 10% observed once, and the top ten hold around 0.05%. Points on this clone: Its specificity is not known.

Input material: naive CD4+ T cells from blood. The receptor was derived from a woman under 30 in good health. The chain couples TRBV30 to TRBJ1-5; the D is unclear. CDR3 residues: CAWSGESQPQHF. CDR3 DNA: TGTGCCTGGAGTGGCGAATCTCAGCCCCAGCATTTT.